This entry lists 27 T cell receptor beta chains sequenced from one sample in a study of OX40 agonist ivuxolimab in advanced cancers. The repertoire was sequenced with immunoSEQ multiplex PCR; TCRdb's copy has only in-frame clones and lacks some. The sample gives 9,500 to 11,000 clones, about nine tenths of which show up once; under 30% is in the top ten. The sequencing here drew on CD4+ or CD8+ T cells sorted from blood, taken in a trial of the OX40 agonist ivuxolimab. These receptor sequences come from an adult with an advanced solid tumor such as melanoma, head and neck, liver or kidney cancer.

This chain uses TRBV4-1 with TRBJ1-4, with 8 bases aligning to TRBD1. The CDR3 runs to 14 residues. With V trimmed by 4 bases and J by 6 bases, 4 bases remained unmatched. Germline V lookup: CDR1 MGHRA, CDR2 YSYEKL. The CDR3 here is CASSLDRVYEKLFF. The CDR3 coding sequence is TGCGCCAGCAGCCTGGACAGGGTATATGAAAAACTGTTTTTT.

The V gene is TRBV4-2, the J gene TRBJ2-1; no firm D call. Trimming removed 1 base at V and 0 bases at J, with 7 bases between. Looked up from germline, CDR1 is LGHNA and CDR2 is YNFKEQ. The CDR3 is made up of 15 amino acids. CDR3 sequence reads: CASSQGASSYNEQFF. CDR3 sequence (DNA): TGTGCCAGCAGCCAAGGGGCTAGCTCCTACAATGAGCAGTTCTTC.

The rearrangement links TRBV14 to TRBJ2-2, with D unclear. The CDR3 is 14 amino acids. CDR1 is SGHDN, CDR2 FVKESK, per germline. The V end lost 1 base, the J end lost 2 bases, and 5 bases lay between the germline ends. The chain's CDR3 is CASSQGRNTGELFF. In nucleotides, the CDR3 is TGTGCCAGCAGCCAAGGACGTAACACCGGGGAGCTGTTTTTT.

The rearrangement uses TRBV19 and TRBJ2-7; TRBD1 aligns across 10 bases. The CDR3 spans 18 residues. Germline V gives CDR1 LNHDA, CDR2 SQIVND (reference sequence). After removal of 6 bases from V and 0 bases from J, the junction contained 14 bases not matched to a gene. CDR3 protein: CASRLTGGLADYSYEQYF. CDR3 nucleotide sequence: TGTGCCAGTAGATTGACAGGGGGCCTAGCGGACTACTCCTACGAGCAGTACTTC.

V usage is TRBV16 and J usage is TRBJ1-2; TRBD1 agrees at 8 bases. The CDR3 spans 15 residues. Losses at the gene ends were 0 bases for V and 4 bases for J; bases not matched to a gene: 4. The germline V gene has CDR1 KGHSY and CDR2 FQNENV. The CDR3 region is CASSQSPGGSYGYTF. The CDR3 DNA sequence: TGTGCCAGCAGCCAATCTCCAGGGGGCTCCTATGGCTACACCTTC.

The V and J genes are TRBV6-5 and TRBJ2-5, with 7 bases matching TRBD1. The V and J ends lost 6 bases and 1 base, in that order; junction bases with no gene match: 5. Germline V gene data show CDR1 as MNHEY and CDR2 as SVGAGI. The CDR3 contains 14 residues. The CDR3 DNA follows: TGTGCCAGCAGGCAAACAGGGGCCCAAGAGACCCAGTACTTC. Its translation: CASRQTGAQETQYF.

V gene TRBV10-2 combines with J gene TRBJ2-1, with TRBD2 as a possible D gene (6 bases). The ends were cut back, 4 bases at V and 12 bases at J, with 10 bases in the middle. Germline V gene sequence: CDR1 WSHSY, CDR2 SAAADI. The CDR3 runs 11 residues. The CDR3 protein is CASSGLGGQFF. CDR3 bases: TGCGCCAGCAGTGGACTGGGAGGGCAGTTCTTC.

This clone was counted a few times. The chain links TRBV6-5 to TRBJ2-1; 14 positions match TRBD2. The V gene's germline CDR1 is MNHEY and CDR2 SVGAGI. The CDR3 totals 14 residues. V shed 10 bases, J shed 6 bases, and the junction held 5 bases outside the gene matches. The CDR3 region is CATRLAGGPNEQFF. The CDR3 DNA is TGTGCCACCAGACTAGCGGGAGGGCCCAATGAGCAGTTCTTC.

The chain carries TRBV7-9 and TRBJ1-1; D gene uncertain. Germline-derived CDR1 and CDR2 are SEHNR and FQNEAQ (reference sequence). CDR3 length: 14 amino acids. Trimming shortened V by 4 bases and J by 2 bases, and 11 bases separated the two germline ends. The CDR3 here is CASSSPQKNTEAFF. In DNA, the CDR3 is TGTGCCAGCAGCTCGCCACAGAAAAACACTGAAGCTTTCTTT.

The V call is TRBV27, the J call TRBJ2-7, with 9 bases lining up with TRBD2. This CDR3 has 16 amino acids. CDR1 MNHEY and CDR2 SMNVEV come from the germline V gene (reference sequence). Trimming took 9 bases from V and 0 from J; bases not matched to a gene: 12. CDR3 residues: CARDKSLSGSSYEQYF. In DNA, the CDR3 is TGTGCCAGGGACAAATCACTTAGCGGGAGCTCCTACGAGCAGTACTTC.

V and J are TRBV27 and TRBJ2-7; no clear D gene. The V gene lost 5 bases and the J gene lost 5 bases, with 22 bases spanning the gap. Per the germline V gene, CDR1 is MNHEY and CDR2 is SMNVEV (reference sequence). The CDR3 extends over 16 amino acids. CDR3 amino acids: CASSTLAPTEPHEQYF. The CDR3 DNA reads as TGTGCCAGCAGTACCCTTGCTCCGACGGAGCCGCACGAGCAGTACTTC.

The chain joins TRBV28 to TRBJ2-7; no reliable D call. Per germline, CDR1 MDHEN and CDR2 SYDVKM. V lost 5 bases and J lost 6, with 20 bases in between. The CDR3 has 15 residues. The CDR3 loop reads CASSASLGQWSEQYF. In nucleotides, the CDR3 is TGTGCCAGCAGTGCCAGTTTAGGGCAATGGTCCGAGCAGTACTTC.

The gene calls are TRBV20-1 and TRBJ2-1; 9 bases fit TRBD2. Germline V gene data show CDR1 as DFQATT and CDR2 as SNEGSKA (reference sequence). V shed 2 bases, J shed 10 bases, and the junction held 0 bases outside the gene matches. This CDR3 contains 11 residues. CDR3 region: CSARLAGEQFF. In DNA, the CDR3 is TGCAGTGCTAGACTAGCGGGGGAGCAGTTCTTC.

The chain couples TRBV9 to TRBJ2-5, with TRBD1 matching over 8 bases. The V and J ends lost 0 bases and 4 bases, in that order; junction bases with no gene match: 5. The CDR3 totals 15 residues. CDR1 and CDR2 (germline): SGDLS, YYNGEE. CDR3 coding DNA: TGTGCCAGCAGCGTAGCCGGCACAGGGGGAGAGACCCAGTACTTC. It is translated as CASSVAGTGGETQYF.

The genes are TRBV6-5 and TRBJ2-1; TRBD2 might be the D (6 bases). The CDR3 has 14 residues. Germline V gene sequence: CDR1 MNHEY, CDR2 SVGAGI. Deletions cut 1 base from V and 5 bases from J, with 9 bases between. The CDR3 sequence: CASSYWGVDNEQFF. In DNA, the CDR3 is TGTGCCAGCAGTTACTGGGGGGTTGACAATGAGCAGTTCTTC.

The V call is TRBV27, the J call TRBJ1-1; tentatively, D is TRBD1 (6 bases). This CDR3 has 15 residues. Trimming pared 6 bases from V and 0 bases from J, leaving 14 bases between. From germline, CDR1 is MNHEY and CDR2 SMNVEV (reference sequence). The CDR3: CASSPYRAMNTEAFF. CDR3 in DNA: TGTGCCAGCAGCCCCTACAGGGCCATGAACACTGAAGCTTTCTTT.

The genes are TRBV7-6 and TRBJ2-7; D is uncertain. Germline CDR1 is SGHVS and CDR2 is FNYEAQ. V was shortened by 1 base and J by 5 bases, with 12 bases between the two germline ends. This CDR3 spans 14 amino acids. CDR3 coding DNA: TGTGCCAGCAGCTTAGGGGGTGCGCGGAACGAGCAGTACTTC. It translates to CASSLGGARNEQYF.

The chain couples TRBV4-1 to TRBJ2-2; 12 bases align to TRBD2. V shed 3 bases and J 0 bases; nucleotides not matched to a gene: 5. The CDR3 loop spans 18 amino acids. Germline V gene sequence: CDR1 MGHRA, CDR2 YSYEKL. As DNA, the CDR3 is TGCGCCAGCAGCCATCCGGGACTAGCGGGTTCGAACACCGGGGAGCTGTTTTTT. Its translation: CASSHPGLAGSNTGELFF.

The rearrangement uses TRBV14 and TRBJ2-5; 13 bases map to TRBD2. Germline V gene data show CDR1 as SGHDN and CDR2 as FVKESK. The CDR3 length is 18 residues. V gave up 0 bases and J gave up 1 base; unmatched junction bases: 5. CDR3 DNA sequence: TGTGCCAGCAGCCAAGAACTAGCGGGAGGGCTCACCCAAGAGACCCAGTACTTC. This gives the protein CASSQELAGGLTQETQYF.

The CDR3 bases are TGTGCCTGGAGTTCCACCAGTACAGGTCTGGTAGCTTTCTTT. Its protein is CAWSSTSTGLVAFF. This chain joins TRBV30 and TRBJ1-1; D might be TRBD1 (5 bases). CDR3 length: 14 residues. The V and J ends lost 2 bases and 10 bases respectively, with 20 bases between them. From germline, CDR1 is GTSNPN and CDR2 SVGIG (reference sequence).

The chain links TRBV5-6 to TRBJ1-1; maybe TRBD1 (5 bases). V lost 2 bases and J 6 bases, leaving 14 bases between the germline ends. CDR1 is SGHDT, CDR2 YYEEEE, per germline. The CDR3 extends over 14 amino acids. The CDR3 reads CASSFGAKRAEAFF. For the CDR3, the DNA is TGTGCCAGCAGCTTCGGGGCTAAGAGGGCTGAAGCTTTCTTT. Complete variable domain (other parts from reference TRBV5-6 and TRBJ1-1): DAGVTQSPTHLIKTRGQQVTLRCSPKSGHDTVSWYQQALGQGPQFIFQYYEEEERQRGNFPDRFSGHQFPNYSSELNVNALLLGDSALYLCASSFGAKRAEAFFGQGTRLTVV.

V is TRBV28 and J is TRBJ2-7; TRBD1 matches 9 bases. The CDR3 has 14 amino acids. V dropped 6 bases and J dropped 2; count of bases not matched to a gene: 5. From germline, CDR1 is MDHEN and CDR2 SYDVKM. In DNA form, the CDR3 reads TGTGCCAGCAGCCCCCGGGACAGGGCCTACGAGCAGTACTTC. This translates into CASSPRDRAYEQYF.

The chain carries TRBV2 and TRBJ2-6, with D possibly TRBD1 on 5 matching bases. CDR3 length: 15 residues. The germline CDR1 and CDR2 sequences are SNHLY and FYNNEI. Trimming shortened V by 6 bases and J by 0 bases, and 9 bases separated the two germline ends. This CDR3 is CASSRASSGANVLTF. In nucleotides, the CDR3 is TGTGCCAGCAGCAGGGCCTCCTCTGGGGCCAACGTCCTGACTTTC.

V and J are TRBV30 and TRBJ2-7; no reliable D call. V was clipped by 2 bases and J by 0 bases, with 11 bases between them. Germline V gene lookup returns CDR1 GTSNPN and CDR2 SVGIG (reference sequence). The CDR3 is 14 residues long. The CDR3 nucleotides read TGTGCCTGGAGTATAATGACGGGCTCCTACGAGCAGTACTTC. Its translation is CAWSIMTGSYEQYF.

This chain connects TRBV5-4 to TRBJ2-2; 12 bases are a match to TRBD1. CDR1 is SGHNT and CDR2 is YYREEE in the germline V gene (reference sequence). The CDR3 loop spans 18 amino acids. The V segment lost 2 bases and the J segment 0 bases; nucleotides outside the gene matches: 5. The CDR3 spells CASSLTGTGGTNTGELFF. Here the CDR3 DNA reads TGTGCCAGCAGCTTAACCGGGACAGGGGGCACGAACACCGGGGAGCTGTTTTTT. The entire variable domain, with the rest obtained from reference TRBV5-4 and TRBJ2-2, is as follows: ETGVTQSPTHLIKTRGQQVTLRCSSQSGHNTVSWYQQALGQGPQFIFQYYREEENGRGNFPPRFSGLQFPNYSSELNVNALELDDSALYLCASSLTGTGGTNTGELFFGEGSRLTVL.

The gene calls are TRBV10-1 and TRBJ2-1, with 8 bases matching TRBD2. After removal of 6 bases from V and 7 bases from J, the junction contained 8 bases not matched to a gene. Germline V gives CDR1 WNHNN, CDR2 SYGVQD (reference sequence). The CDR3 has 14 amino acids. The DNA for the CDR3 is TGCGCCAGCAGCGAAGAGCGGGGGTGGAATGAGCAGTTCTTC. Translating it yields CASSEERGWNEQFF.

This chain connects TRBV9 to TRBJ2-1; 9 nucleotides match TRBD2. Per the germline V gene, CDR1 is SGDLS and CDR2 is YYNGEE. The CDR3 length is 15 residues. The V and J ends lost 0 bases and 3 bases, in that order; junction bases with no gene match: 1. The CDR3 sequence: CASSVGGGDYNEQFF. Here the CDR3 DNA reads TGTGCCAGCAGCGTAGGCGGGGGGGACTACAATGAGCAGTTCTTC.